Below are 17 T cell receptor beta chains sequenced from a single sample in a study of blood T cells in healthy people across ages. A second roughly 7 to 12 cycle PCR used barcoded and J-beta primers. Each CDR3 protein gets one entry after TCRdb re-called the 5' RACE reads with MiXCR. The sample yields about a million distinct CDR3 sequences, about two fifths seen once. Sequencing used blood. Source of these receptors: a young man in good health.

The chain links TRBV7-3 to TRBJ1-1, with D unclear. The germline V gene encodes CDR1 SGHTA and CDR2 FQGTGA. The CDR3 runs 16 residues. V gave up 1 base and J gave up 1 base, with 13 bases separating them. CDR3 sequence: CASSLIEGVGNTEAFF. The CDR3 DNA reads as TGTGCCAGCAGCTTAATAGAGGGAGTAGGGAACACTGAAGCTTTCTTT.

Note on this clonotype: At one end the junction does not follow the germline gene, possibly because of a read error. This chain joins TRBV7-9 and TRBJ2-1, with 8 bases that match TRBD2. The tail of the sequence fits TRBJ2-7 better, so the J call may be wrong. The CDR3 is made up of 15 amino acids. Germline V gene sequence: CDR1 SEHNR, CDR2 FQNEAQ (reference sequence). The CDR3 here is CAGSKALAAHNEQYF. The CDR3 region has the DNA TGTGCCGGCAGCAAGGCACTAGCGGCGCACAATGAGCAGTACTTC.

The chain has TRBV6-6 and TRBJ1-1; the match to TRBD1 covers 7 bases. Germline V lookup: CDR1 MNHNY, CDR2 SVGAGI (reference sequence). V shed 4 bases and J 3 bases; nucleotides not matched to a gene: 11. The CDR3 length is 16 residues. The CDR3 DNA reads as TGTGCCAGCAGTTTTCGGGAGGGGGCGAAGTACACTGAAGCTTTCTTT. Translation: CASSFREGAKYTEAFF.

This clonotype was seen a few times. The V and J genes are TRBV15 and TRBJ2-1, with D uncertain. Germline V gene data show CDR1 as LNHNV and CDR2 as YYDKDF (reference sequence). V gave up 0 bases and J gave up 7 bases, with 13 bases separating them. The CDR3 covers 15 residues. The CDR3, as DNA: TGTGCCACCAGCAGAGACTTAGAGTTCGGGAATGAGCAGTTCTTC. Translated, it gives CATSRDLEFGNEQFF.

Remarks on this clonotype: This could be a read error, since a much larger clone is one nucleotide away. This chain connects TRBV4-1 to TRBJ2-3; D unclear. The germline CDR1 and CDR2 sequences are MGHRA and YSYEKL. The CDR3 totals 16 residues. CDR3 nucleotides: TGCGCCAGCAGCCAAGTGTTGGGTAAATCCACAGAGACGCAGTATTTT. Its translation: CASSQVLGKSTETQYF.

This chain connects TRBV6-2 or TRBV6-3 to TRBJ1-2; D not certain. V was clipped by 8 bases and J by 7 bases, with 26 bases between them. CDR1 is MNHEY, CDR2 SVGEGT, per germline. CDR3 length equals 16 residues. CDR3 nucleotides: TGTGCCAGCTCTCTACTCGGGCCTGGGAGGCAGTGTGGCTACACCTTC. Protein: CASSLLGPGRQCGYTF.

This clonotype was seen more than once but under ten times. The CDR3 DNA is TGCGCCAGCAGCCAAGATATATGGGGGACAGGGGGTTACAATGAGCAGTTCTTC. Protein: CASSQDIWGTGGYNEQFF. This chain uses TRBV4-3 with TRBJ2-1; 11 positions agree with TRBD1. Looked up from germline, CDR1 is LGHNA and CDR2 is YSLEER. The CDR3 covers 18 residues. Trimming removed 0 bases from V and 4 bases from J; junction bases left unmatched: 8.

This clonotype was counted only a few times. This chain's CDR3 is CASKTGNSYNEQFF. CDR3 coding DNA: TGTGCCAGTAAGACAGGGAACTCCTACAATGAGCAGTTCTTC. The V call is TRBV27, the J call TRBJ2-1, with TRBD1 matching over 7 bases. Per the germline V gene, CDR1 is MNHEY and CDR2 is SMNVEV (reference sequence). V lost 9 bases, J lost 0 bases, and 5 bases stayed unmatched. The CDR3 is 14 residues long.

The J gene is TRBJ2-5, the V gene TRBV7-8; D is undetermined. CDR3 length: 14 residues. Trimming cost V 0 bases and J 2 bases, with 7 bases left between them. Germline CDR1 reads SGHVS; CDR2 reads FQNEAQ. The chain's CDR3 is CASSLAPSQETQYF. The DNA of the CDR3 is TGTGCCAGCAGCTTAGCGCCAAGTCAAGAGACCCAGTACTTC.

This chain uses TRBV20-1 with TRBJ1-5, with D maybe TRBD1 (6 bases). Deletions cut 5 bases from V and 12 bases from J, with 11 bases between. The germline V gene encodes CDR1 DFQATT and CDR2 SNEGSKA (reference sequence). CDR3 length: 10 amino acids. The CDR3 DNA reads TGCAGTGCTGGCAGGGGTGTCCAGCATTTT. Its protein is CSAGRGVQHF.

The CDR3 is CASSPSGQGHEQYF. CDR3 in DNA: TGTGCCAGCAGCCCCTCAGGACAGGGCCATGAGCAGTACTTC. The V call is TRBV7-2, the J call TRBJ2-5, with 8 bases lining up with TRBD1. The CDR3 spans 14 residues. Trimming removed 5 bases from V and 11 bases from J; junction bases left unmatched: 13. Germline values: CDR1 SGHTA, CDR2 FQGNSA. Full variable domain (missing parts from reference TRBV7-2 and TRBJ2-5): GAGVSQSPSNKVTEKGKDVELRCDPISGHTALYWYRQSLGQGLEFLIYFQGNSAPDKSGLPSDRFSAERTGGSVSTLTIQRTQQEDSAVYLCASSPSGQGHEQYFGPGTRLLVL.

This clonotype was picked up many times. The rearrangement joins TRBV28 to TRBJ2-3; TRBD2 agrees at 9 bases. This CDR3 has 16 residues. The V gene's germline CDR1 is MDHEN and CDR2 SYDVKM. Losses at the gene ends were 8 bases for V and 0 bases for J; bases not matched to a gene: 9. CDR3 in DNA: TGTGCCAGCGAAAACCATCTAGCGGGGAGCACAGATACGCAGTATTTT. This translates into CASENHLAGSTDTQYF.

This clonotype was detected many times. This chain joins TRBV12-3 or TRBV12-4 and TRBJ2-3, with D hard to call. CDR3 length: 15 amino acids. Trimming left V 3 bases short and J 2 bases short, with 12 bases between. CDR3 protein: CASSLIQRATDTQYF. The CDR3 DNA is TGTGCCAGCAGTTTGATCCAAAGGGCCACAGATACGCAGTATTTT.

The rearrangement links TRBV6-2 or TRBV6-3 to TRBJ2-2; D unresolved. The CDR3 has 13 residues. The germline gives CDR1 MNHEY, CDR2 SVGEGT. The germline V and J ends were trimmed by 6 bases and 5 bases, with 10 bases remaining between them. This CDR3 reads CASRVTITGELFF. Written as DNA, the CDR3 is TGTGCCAGCAGAGTTACTATAACCGGGGAGCTGTTTTTT.

V and J are TRBV2 and TRBJ1-1, with TRBD1 identical over 7 bases. CDR3 length: 14 residues. From germline, CDR1 is SNHLY and CDR2 FYNNEI. V was clipped by 6 bases and J by 1 base; unmatched bases: 5. The CDR3 loop is CASRTGASNTEAFF. CDR3 DNA: TGTGCCAGCAGAACAGGGGCCTCGAACACTGAAGCTTTCTTT.

The J gene is TRBJ2-3, the V gene TRBV12-3 or TRBV12-4, with D tentatively TRBD2 (7 bases). The germline V and J ends were trimmed by 3 bases and 5 bases, with 15 bases remaining between them. The CDR3 runs to 15 residues. CDR3 protein: CASSFFGGAGDTQYF. The CDR3 DNA is TGTGCCAGCAGTTTCTTTGGGGGGGCGGGAGATACGCAGTATTTT.

J is TRBJ1-2 and V is TRBV2; 9 bases are a match to TRBD1. CDR3 length: 13 residues. V trimming: 7 bases; J trimming: 7 bases; junction bases outside the gene matches: 7. Per germline, CDR1 SNHLY and CDR2 FYNNEI. The CDR3 protein is CASTRTGASGYTF. The CDR3 DNA reads TGTGCCAGCACCCGGACAGGGGCGAGTGGCTACACCTTC.